The 10 T cell receptor beta chains below were found in one sample sequenced in a study of T cells in Graves' hyperthyroidism and ophthalmopathy. What was amplified from RNA transcripts were TCR beta CDR3 regions. The study used the HTBI primer set for a first-round RT-PCR of the TCR CDR3. TCRdb recomputed calls from the multiplex PCR reads with MiXCR, one row per CDR3 protein. The data show roughly 700,000 distinct CDR3 sequences, 15% to 20% seen once. Sequenced material: blood. The receptors come from a man between 45 and 60 years old with Graves' hyperthyroidism.

Ten or more counts support this clonotype. This sequence joins TRBV11-2 and TRBJ2-1; 11 bases line up with TRBD2. CDR1 and CDR2 from the germline V gene are SGHAT and FQNNGV. The CDR3 consists of 15 residues. V lost 6 bases to trimming and J lost 8 bases; unmatched junction nucleotides: 9. CDR3 loop: CASRPTSGSPYEQFF. CDR3 bases: TGTGCCAGCAGGCCCACTAGCGGGAGCCCCTATGAGCAGTTCTTC.

This clonotype occurred many times. J is TRBJ2-7 and V is TRBV7-2; D unclear. The CDR3 contains 15 residues. From germline, CDR1 is SGHTA and CDR2 FQGNSA. V gave up 1 base and J gave up 1 base, with 11 bases separating them. The CDR3 is CASSLGASASYEQYF. CDR3 in DNA: TGTGCCAGCAGCTTAGGGGCCTCGGCGTCCTACGAGCAGTACTTC.

This clonotype was recorded a few times. J is TRBJ2-1 and V is TRBV6-1; D might be TRBD1 or TRBD2, each matching 5 bases. Germline values: CDR1 MNHNS, CDR2 SASEGT. With 6 bases removed from V and 5 bases from J, the gap between germline ends came to 14 bases. The CDR3 runs to 14 residues. The CDR3 DNA reads as TGTGCCAGCAGGCAGAGGGGTATCGACAATGAGCAGTTCTTC. It translates to CASRQRGIDNEQFF.

Ten or more counts support this clonotype. The rearrangement links TRBV20-1 to TRBJ2-5; D is unclear. V dropped 2 bases and J dropped 5 bases, with 3 bases sitting between them. CDR3 size: 10 residues. Germline V gene data show CDR1 as DFQATT and CDR2 as SNEGSKA (reference sequence). CDR3 region: CSARMETQYF. In DNA form, the CDR3 reads TGCAGTGCTAGAATGGAGACCCAGTACTTC.

To note about this clonotype: The junction differs from germline at one of its ends, possibly a read error. The rearrangement uses TRBV6-2 or TRBV6-3 and TRBJ2-2; 9 nucleotides match TRBD1. Germline loops: CDR1 MNHEY, CDR2 SVGEGT. This CDR3 spans 15 amino acids. The CDR3 is CASTDRTGDAGEPFF. For the CDR3, the DNA is TGTGCCAGCACCGACCGGACAGGGGACGCCGGGGAGCCGTTTTTT.

This clonotype was recorded a few times. The chain employs TRBV19 and TRBJ1-6; D unclear. CDR3 length equals 15 residues. Germline CDR1 reads LNHDA; CDR2 reads SQIVND (reference sequence). V lost 4 bases and J 7 bases, leaving 14 bases between the germline ends. CDR3 DNA: TGTGCCAGTAGTAGGCGACGGGTGGAAAATTCACCCCTCCACTTT. Protein sequence: CASSRRRVENSPLHF.

The sample holds many counts of this clonotype. The gene calls are TRBV29-1 and TRBJ1-1, with no clear D. The CDR3 is 10 amino acids. V gave up 4 bases and J gave up 11 bases, with 11 bases separating them. The V gene's germline CDR1 is SQVTM and CDR2 ANQGSEA. The CDR3 here is CSVVVREAFF. The CDR3 DNA reads TGCAGCGTTGTAGTCAGAGAGGCTTTCTTT.

The table lists this clonotype with a few counts. At one end, the junction sequence differs from germline, possibly due to a read error. The chain joins TRBV10-2 to TRBJ2-7; 8 nucleotides match TRBD1. This CDR3 is 13 amino acids long. Germline CDR1 is WSHSY and CDR2 is SAAADI. The CDR3 loop is CAGRLQGGYEQYF. The CDR3 bases are TGCGCCGGCAGATTACAGGGGGGCTACGAGCAGTACTTC.

This clonotype has a handful of counts. At one end the junction does not follow the germline gene, possibly because of a read error. V is TRBV29-1 and J is TRBJ2-7; D is perhaps TRBD1 (5 bases). This CDR3 contains 13 residues. The V gene's germline CDR1 is SQVTM and CDR2 ANQGSEA. The CDR3, as DNA: TGCAGCGTTGAAGATTTAGGGGCCTACGAGCAGTGCTTC. This gives the protein CSVEDLGAYEQCF.

The table lists this clonotype with many counts. The rearrangement joins TRBV20-1 to TRBJ2-1; 8 bases match TRBD2. CDR3 length equals 14 residues. Germline CDR1 reads DFQATT; CDR2 reads SNEGSKA (reference sequence). V dropped 5 bases and J dropped 7; count of bases not matched to a gene: 10. CDR3 loop: CSAPRSGSMNEQFF. For the CDR3, the DNA is TGCAGTGCTCCCAGGAGCGGGAGTATGAATGAGCAGTTCTTC.